This passage covers 13 T cell receptor beta chains from one sample sequenced in a study of blood T cell repertoires in COVID-19. The repertoire was sequenced with immunoSEQ multiplex PCR; TCRdb's copy has only in-frame clones and lacks some. The table includes tens of thousands of clones, about 70% detected once. Input material: peripheral blood. The receptors derive from a woman over 75 with acute or convalescent COVID-19.

The chain links TRBV7-2 to TRBJ1-1; 7 positions match TRBD1. The CDR3 spans 14 residues. The trim removed 3 bases at V and 8 bases at J, leaving 9 bases unmatched. Germline CDR1 and CDR2: SGHTA and FQGNSA. CDR3 in amino acids: CASSFLGGRAEAFF. As DNA, the CDR3 is TGTGCCAGCAGCTTCCTAGGGGGCAGGGCAGAAGCTTTCTTT.

In this sample, this clone turned up a few times. The chain links TRBV5-1 to TRBJ1-4; 9 positions match TRBD1. V trimming: 2 bases; J trimming: 7 bases; junction bases outside the gene matches: 3. CDR3 length equals 14 residues. Germline CDR1 reads SGHRS; CDR2 reads YFSETQ. The CDR3 DNA sequence: TGCGCCAGCAGCTTACGACAGGGGGGTGAAAAACTGTTTTTT. As protein: CASSLRQGGEKLFF.

This chain connects TRBV6-5 to TRBJ2-5; 7 nucleotides align to TRBD2. Germline-derived CDR1 and CDR2 are MNHEY and SVGAGI. The V segment lost 0 bases and the J segment 5 bases; nucleotides outside the gene matches: 3. The CDR3 loop spans 14 amino acids. The CDR3: CASSYSRAGETQYF. The CDR3 DNA is TGTGCCAGCAGTTACTCGAGAGCGGGGGAGACCCAGTACTTC.

The chain is built from TRBV7-9 and TRBJ1-2; 9 nucleotides agree with TRBD1. The CDR3 contains 15 residues. J lost 4 bases, V lost 5 bases, and 8 bases had no gene match. Germline V gene data show CDR1 as SEHNR and CDR2 as FQNEAQ (reference sequence). The CDR3 is CASSTTTTGGYGYTF. DNA of the CDR3: TGTGCCAGCAGCACAACTACGACAGGGGGCTATGGCTACACCTTC.

The chain joins TRBV30 to TRBJ1-3, with D tentatively TRBD1 (6 bases). Germline V gene sequence: CDR1 GTSNPN, CDR2 SVGIG (reference sequence). This CDR3 has 17 residues. Trimming took off 0 bases at V and 0 bases at J, with 15 bases between the two ends. The CDR3 loop is CAWSVGGLPHSGNTIYF. In nucleotides, the CDR3 is TGTGCCTGGAGTGTTGGGGGCCTACCGCACTCTGGAAACACCATATATTTT.

This chain joins TRBV5-6 and TRBJ2-7; 7 bases map to TRBD1. The CDR3 covers 15 residues. From germline, CDR1 is SGHDT and CDR2 YYEEEE. After removal of 4 bases from V and 3 bases from J, the junction contained 10 bases not matched to a gene. CDR3 nucleotides: TGTGCCAGCAGCCTACGACGGGACAGCGACTACGAGCAGTACTTC. Translating gives CASSLRRDSDYEQYF.

CDR3: CAISDQGYEQYF. In DNA form, the CDR3 reads TGTGCCATCAGTGACCAGGGTTACGAGCAGTACTTC. This chain uses TRBV10-3 with TRBJ2-7; D might be TRBD1 (5 bases). The CDR3 is 12 residues long. Germline lookup yields CDR1 ENHRY and CDR2 SYGVKD. V gave up 3 bases and J gave up 4 bases, with 7 bases separating them.

The chain employs TRBV9 and TRBJ1-1; TRBD1 is a possible D gene (6 bases). The CDR3 length is 17 residues. Germline loops: CDR1 SGDLS, CDR2 YYNGEE. Between the trimmed V and J ends, which lost 0 bases and 4 bases, there was a span of 19 bases. CDR3 sequence: CASSVGGAGGLGTEAFF. In DNA form, the CDR3 reads TGTGCCAGCAGCGTAGGTGGGGCGGGGGGGCTTGGCACTGAAGCTTTCTTT.

This rearrangement joins TRBV5-1 to TRBJ2-3; 7 nucleotides align to TRBD2. Germline V gives CDR1 SGHRS, CDR2 YFSETQ. CDR3 length: 16 residues. V shed 4 bases, J shed 1 base, and the junction held 9 bases outside the gene matches. CDR3 sequence (DNA): TGCGCCAGCAGCGGCTCAGGGCTAGCGGGCACAGATACGCAGTATTTT. Translated: CASSGSGLAGTDTQYF. The whole variable domain, filled in from reference TRBV5-1 and TRBJ2-3, reads KAGVTQTPRYLIKTRGQQVTLSCSPISGHRSVSWYQQTPGQGLQFLFEYFSETQRNKGNFPGRFSGRQFSNSRSEMNVSTLELGDSALYLCASSGSGLAGTDTQYFGPGTRLTVL.

The CDR3 here is CASSQRCRFNYGYTF. Written as DNA, the CDR3 is TGCGCCAGCAGTCAAAGGTGCAGGTTTAACTATGGCTACACCTTC. This chain uses TRBV23-1 with TRBJ1-2; no clear D. TRBV23-1 is sorted into the ORF group, with uncertain function. This CDR3 region has 15 residues. Trimming cost V 2 bases and J 1 base, with 11 bases left between them.

This chain joins TRBV5-1 and TRBJ2-1; 7 positions agree with TRBD2. J gave up 6 bases and V 0 bases, and 6 bases lay outside the gene matches. Germline V CDR1 and CDR2: SGHRS, YFSETQ. CDR3 length: 15 residues. The CDR3 protein is CASSLASGRGNEQFF. CDR3 bases: TGCGCCAGCAGCTTGGCCTCTGGGAGGGGCAATGAGCAGTTCTTC.

This clone appeared once. This chain links TRBV3-1 (or the pseudogene TRBV3-2) with TRBJ2-5; D may be TRBD1 (6 bases). The V end was cut by 4 bases, the J end by 3 bases, with 12 bases between. The CDR3 totals 14 residues. The germline V gene encodes CDR1 LGHDT and CDR2 YNNKEL (reference sequence). CDR3 sequence reads: CASSRIRGKETQYF. CDR3 nucleotides: TGTGCCAGCAGCCGGATAAGGGGGAAAGAGACCCAGTACTTC.

CDR3 sequence (DNA): TGTGCCAGCTCACCACCGTCCAGGGACACTGAAGCTTTCTTT. As protein: CASSPPSRDTEAFF. The V gene is TRBV18, the J gene TRBJ1-1, with D possibly being TRBD1 (5 bases). The CDR3 extends over 14 amino acids. Deletions cut 0 bases from V and 3 bases from J, with 8 bases between. Germline V gene data show CDR1 as KGHSH and CDR2 as LQKENI.